This T cell receptor (beta chain) was sequenced during a study of PD-1 blockade in classical Hodgkin lymphoma. General study points: Reasons behind the repertoire differences stay unclear, perhaps disease activity or earlier therapy. The CD4+ diversity rise by C4D1 was clearest in complete responders. The baseline diversity of complete responders showed similarity to that of newly diagnosed patients.

TCRdb's copy holds only in-frame clones and misses some; the assay was immunoSEQ multiplex PCR. This table has more than 25,000 clones, 85% to 90% appearing once. Germline V lookup: CDR1 SNHLY, CDR2 FYNNEI. Trimming removed 7 bases from V and 5 bases from J, with 17 bases in between. The CDR3 covers 14 residues. Each patient relapsed following autologous stem cell transplantation, and prior brentuximab vedotin exposure differed. Negative selection with magnetic separation was used to purify CD4+ T cells from thawed PBMCs. As regards this clone: The antigen remains undetermined.

The receptor was isolated from a human donor with classical Hodgkin lymphoma. The sample consisted of CD4+ T cells from blood, taken at baseline. V gene TRBV2 combines with J gene TRBJ2-5; D unclear. The CDR3 loop is CASKPGHTGETQYF. The CDR3 DNA sequence: TGTGCCAGCAAGCCGGGCCATACGGGTGAGACCCAGTACTTC.